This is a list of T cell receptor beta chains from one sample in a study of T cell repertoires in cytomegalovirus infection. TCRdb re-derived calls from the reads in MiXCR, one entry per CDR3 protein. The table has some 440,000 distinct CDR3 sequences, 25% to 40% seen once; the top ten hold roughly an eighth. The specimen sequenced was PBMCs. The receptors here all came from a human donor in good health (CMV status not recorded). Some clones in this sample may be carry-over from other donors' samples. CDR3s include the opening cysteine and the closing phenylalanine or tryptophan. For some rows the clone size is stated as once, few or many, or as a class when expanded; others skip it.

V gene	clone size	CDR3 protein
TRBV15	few	CATGRGGGEQFF
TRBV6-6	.	CASSYDGTGGSWDTEAFF
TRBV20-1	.	CSARESSYNSPLHF
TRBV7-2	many	CASSLVEGRTEAFF
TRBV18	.	CASSPLGRAYNEQFF
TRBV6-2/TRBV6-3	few	CASSYGTSLEQYF
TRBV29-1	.	CSFFETTGANVLTF
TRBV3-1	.	CASSSYLGTEAFF
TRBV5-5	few	CASSRGLAGVNEQFF
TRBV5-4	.	CASSLGSSHMNTEAFF
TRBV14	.	CASSRRGLYTGELFF
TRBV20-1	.	CSASHRAGNTIYF
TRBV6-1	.	CASSRRDTQYF
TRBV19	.	CASSIRWYYGYTF
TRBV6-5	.	CASSLNAEGEEENTEAFF
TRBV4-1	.	CASSEALNTEAFF
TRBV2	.	CASSETWAGTVAEAFF
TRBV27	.	CASTLGGTGTGSVSGYTF
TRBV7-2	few	CASSSYVTSAYNEQFF
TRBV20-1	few	CSASRGGNQPQHF
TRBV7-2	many	CASSFGTANTEAFF
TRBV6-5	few	CASSYYSDGRNEKLFF
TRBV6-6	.	CASSYRDRGQLAFF
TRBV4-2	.	CASSPTGGGDEQFF
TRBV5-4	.	CASSLSRATEAFF
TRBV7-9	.	CASSLDRLAGPEETQYF
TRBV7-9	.	CASSLISQGNGYTF
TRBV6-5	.	CASSFLRDRAKNIQYF
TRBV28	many	CASSLGGRWTEAFF
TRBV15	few	CATSRGAGDDEQYF
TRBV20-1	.	CSARDRDRGLHGYTF
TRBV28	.	CASSLSGGSSYNEQFF
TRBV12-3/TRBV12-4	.	CASHRGGAYEQYF
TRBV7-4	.	CASSLEDSPLHF
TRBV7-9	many	CASSSPGQGIYNEQFF
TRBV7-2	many	CASSPVRTERLHF